This T cell receptor (beta chain) was retrieved from a study of Ad26.COV2.S vaccination and SARS-CoV-2 variants. The sample's treatment: around 19 received Ad26.COV2.S at low or high dose, single or two shots; 5 received placebo; per-sample allocation not given. Collection of the samples took place on day 63 after the first injection of vaccine or placebo. Clones were sequenced by immunoSEQ multiplex PCR, and TCRdb holds only the in-frame ones, with some missing. Of 400,000 to 450,000 clones listed, more than 80% are singletons. The CDR3 is made up of 14 amino acids. CDR1 MNHEY and CDR2 SMNVEV come from the germline V gene (reference sequence). After removal of 4 bases from V and 3 bases from J, the junction contained 3 bases not matched to a gene.

This TCR derives from a person aged 18-65 years who received the Ad26.COV2.S COVID-19 vaccine or a placebo. This chain joins TRBV27 and TRBJ2-7; 10 positions agree with TRBD2. The sample consisted of peripheral blood, taken in a trial of Ad26.COV2.S vaccine versus placebo. CDR3 sequence reads: CASSSAGGGYEQYF. The CDR3 DNA follows: TGTGCCAGCAGTTCAGCGGGAGGGGGCTACGAGCAGTACTTC.